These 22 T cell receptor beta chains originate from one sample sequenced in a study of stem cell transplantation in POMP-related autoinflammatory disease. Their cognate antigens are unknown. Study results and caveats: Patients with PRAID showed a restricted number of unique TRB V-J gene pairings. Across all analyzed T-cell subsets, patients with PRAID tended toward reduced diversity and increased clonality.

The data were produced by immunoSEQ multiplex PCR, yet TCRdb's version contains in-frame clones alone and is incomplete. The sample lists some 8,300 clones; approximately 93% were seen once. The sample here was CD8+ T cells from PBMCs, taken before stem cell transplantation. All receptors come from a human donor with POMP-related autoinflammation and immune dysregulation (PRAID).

CDR3 region: CAWSILGDEQYF. The CDR3 coding sequence is TGTGCCTGGAGTATACTTGGGGACGAGCAGTACTTC. This chain connects TRBV30 to TRBJ2-7; D unclear. CDR1 is GTSNPN, CDR2 SVGIG, per germline (reference sequence). This CDR3 contains 12 residues. Trimming cost V 2 bases and J 5 bases, with 10 bases left between them. The variable domain in full, completed from reference TRBV30 and TRBJ2-7, reads SQTIHQWPATLVQPVGSPLSLECTVEGTSNPNLYWYRQAAGRGLQLLFYSVGIGQISSEVPQNLSASRPQDRQFILSSKKLLLSDSGFYLCAWSILGDEQYFGPGTRLTVT.

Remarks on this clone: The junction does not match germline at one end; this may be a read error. The CDR3 loop reads CATGRGQGATEAFF. CDR3 bases: TGTGCCACCGGCAGAGGACAGGGGGCCACTGAAGCTTTCTTT. This chain joins TRBV15 and TRBJ1-1; TRBD1 aligns across 11 bases. Germline CDR1 LNHNV, CDR2 YYDKDF (reference sequence). CDR3 size: 14 residues.

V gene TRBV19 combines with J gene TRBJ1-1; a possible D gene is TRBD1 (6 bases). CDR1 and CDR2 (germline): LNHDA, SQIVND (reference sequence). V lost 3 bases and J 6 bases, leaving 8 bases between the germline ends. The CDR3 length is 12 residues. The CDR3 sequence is CASSIRGAEAFF. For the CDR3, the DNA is TGTGCCAGTAGTATCAGGGGCGCTGAAGCTTTCTTT.

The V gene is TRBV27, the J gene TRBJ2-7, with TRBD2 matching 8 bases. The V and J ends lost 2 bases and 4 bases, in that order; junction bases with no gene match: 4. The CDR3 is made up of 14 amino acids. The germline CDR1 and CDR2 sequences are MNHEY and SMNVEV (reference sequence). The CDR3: CASSLTGGGYEQYF. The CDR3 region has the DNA TGTGCCAGCAGTTTAACCGGGGGGGGGTACGAGCAGTACTTC.

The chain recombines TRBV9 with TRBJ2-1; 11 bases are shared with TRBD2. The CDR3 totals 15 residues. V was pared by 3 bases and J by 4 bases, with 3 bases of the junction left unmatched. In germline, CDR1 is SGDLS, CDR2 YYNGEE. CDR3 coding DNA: TGTGCCAGCAGCGGTAGCGGGAGGGATTACAATGAGCAGTTCTTC. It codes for CASSGSGRDYNEQFF.

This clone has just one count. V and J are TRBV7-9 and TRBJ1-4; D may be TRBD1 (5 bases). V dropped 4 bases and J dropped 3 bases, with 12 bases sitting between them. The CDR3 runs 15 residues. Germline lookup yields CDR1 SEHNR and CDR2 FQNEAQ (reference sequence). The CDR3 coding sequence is TGTGCCAGCAGCTACGCAGGGTCTCCTAATGAAAAACTGTTTTTT. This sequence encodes CASSYAGSPNEKLFF.

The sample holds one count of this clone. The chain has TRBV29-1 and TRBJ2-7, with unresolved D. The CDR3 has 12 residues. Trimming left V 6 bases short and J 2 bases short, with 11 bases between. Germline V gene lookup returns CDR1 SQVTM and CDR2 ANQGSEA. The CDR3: CSVLTVTYEQYF. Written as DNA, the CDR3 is TGCAGCGTCCTGACGGTTACCTACGAGCAGTACTTC.

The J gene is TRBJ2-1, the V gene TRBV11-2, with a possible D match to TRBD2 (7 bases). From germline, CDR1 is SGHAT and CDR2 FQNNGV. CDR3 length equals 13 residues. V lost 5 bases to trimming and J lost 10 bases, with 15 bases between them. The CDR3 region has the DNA TGTGCCAGCAGCGTCGGGGGGACATCCGAGCAGTTCTTC. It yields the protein CASSVGGTSEQFF. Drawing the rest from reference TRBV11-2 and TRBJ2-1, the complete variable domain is EAGVAQSPRYKIIEKRQSVAFWCNPISGHATLYWYQQILGQGPKLLIQFQNNGVVDDSQLPKDRFSAERLKGVDSTLKIQPAKLEDSAVYLCASSVGGTSEQFFGPGTRLTVL.

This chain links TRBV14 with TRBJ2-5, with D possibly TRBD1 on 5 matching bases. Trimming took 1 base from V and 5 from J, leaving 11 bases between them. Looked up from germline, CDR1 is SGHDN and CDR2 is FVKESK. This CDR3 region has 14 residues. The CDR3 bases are TGTGCCAGCAGCCAAGTTTTGTCAGGGGAGACCCAGTACTTC. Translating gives CASSQVLSGETQYF.

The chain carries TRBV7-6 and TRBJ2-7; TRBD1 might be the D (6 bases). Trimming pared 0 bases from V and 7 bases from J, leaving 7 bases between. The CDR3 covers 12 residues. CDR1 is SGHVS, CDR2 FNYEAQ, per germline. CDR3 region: CASSLARGEQYF. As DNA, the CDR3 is TGTGCCAGCAGCTTAGCCAGGGGTGAGCAGTACTTC. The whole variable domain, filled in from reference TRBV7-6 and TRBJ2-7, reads GAGVSQSPRYKVTKRGQDVALRCDPISGHVSLYWYRQALGQGPEFLTYFNYEAQQDKSGLPNDRFSAERPEGSISTLTIQRTEQRDSAMYRCASSLARGEQYFGPGTRLTVT.

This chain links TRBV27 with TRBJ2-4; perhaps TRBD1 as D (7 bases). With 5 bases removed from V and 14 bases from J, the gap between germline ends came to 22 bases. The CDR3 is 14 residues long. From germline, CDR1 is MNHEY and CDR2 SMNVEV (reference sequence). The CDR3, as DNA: TGTGCCAGCAGTAGAAACCCAGGGGGGCTAGGGGAGTACTTC. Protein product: CASSRNPGGLGEYF.

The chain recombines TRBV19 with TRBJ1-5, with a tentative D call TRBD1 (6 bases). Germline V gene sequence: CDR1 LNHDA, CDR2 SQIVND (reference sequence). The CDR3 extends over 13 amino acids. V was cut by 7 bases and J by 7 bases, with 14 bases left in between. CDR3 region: CASTGQIEQPQHF. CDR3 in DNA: TGTGCCAGTACCGGACAGATCGAGCAGCCCCAGCATTTT.

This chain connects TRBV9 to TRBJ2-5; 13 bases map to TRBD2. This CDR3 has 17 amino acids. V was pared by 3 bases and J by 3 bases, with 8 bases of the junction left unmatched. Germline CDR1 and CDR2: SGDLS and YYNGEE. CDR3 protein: CASSAPPGLAGEETQYF. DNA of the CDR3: TGTGCCAGCAGCGCACCCCCTGGACTAGCGGGAGAAGAGACCCAGTACTTC. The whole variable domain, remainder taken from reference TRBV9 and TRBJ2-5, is DSGVTQTPKHLITATGQRVTLRCSPRSGDLSVYWYQQSLDQGLQFLIQYYNGEERAKGNILERFSAQQFPDLHSELNLSSLELGDSALYFCASSAPPGLAGEETQYFGPGTRLLVL.

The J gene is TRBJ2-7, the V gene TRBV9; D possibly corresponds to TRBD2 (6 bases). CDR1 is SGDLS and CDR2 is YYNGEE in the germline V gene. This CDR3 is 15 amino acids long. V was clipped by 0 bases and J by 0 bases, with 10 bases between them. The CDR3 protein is CASSVGGEPSYEQYF. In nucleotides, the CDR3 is TGTGCCAGCAGCGTAGGCGGGGAGCCCTCCTACGAGCAGTACTTC.

CDR3 nucleotides: TGTGCCAGCAGCTCTAACCCGCGGGGGGAGACCCAGTACTTC. This encodes CASSSNPRGETQYF. V and J are TRBV13 and TRBJ2-5; 7 bases are a match to TRBD2. The J segment lost 5 bases and the V segment lost 4 bases, leaving 7 bases of the junction unmatched. The germline gives CDR1 PRHDT, CDR2 FYEKMQ (reference sequence). This CDR3 region has 14 residues.

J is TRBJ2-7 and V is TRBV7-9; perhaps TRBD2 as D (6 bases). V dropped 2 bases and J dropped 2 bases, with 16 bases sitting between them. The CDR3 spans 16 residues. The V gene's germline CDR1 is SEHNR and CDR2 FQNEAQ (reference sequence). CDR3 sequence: CASSLTRDSDPYEQYF. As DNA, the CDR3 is TGTGCCAGCAGCTTAACCAGGGACTCTGACCCCTACGAGCAGTACTTC.

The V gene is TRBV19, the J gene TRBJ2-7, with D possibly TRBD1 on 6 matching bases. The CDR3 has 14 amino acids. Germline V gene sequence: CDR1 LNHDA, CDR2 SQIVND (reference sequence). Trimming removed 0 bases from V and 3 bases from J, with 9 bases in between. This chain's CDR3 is CASSIEGAVYEQYF. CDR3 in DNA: TGTGCCAGTAGTATAGAGGGGGCAGTCTACGAGCAGTACTTC. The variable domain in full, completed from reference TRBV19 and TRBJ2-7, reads DGGITQSPKYLFRKEGQNVTLSCEQNLNHDAMYWYRQDPGQGLRLIYYSQIVNDFQKGDIAEGYSVSREKKESFPLTVTSAQKNPTAFYLCASSIEGAVYEQYFGPGTRLTVT.

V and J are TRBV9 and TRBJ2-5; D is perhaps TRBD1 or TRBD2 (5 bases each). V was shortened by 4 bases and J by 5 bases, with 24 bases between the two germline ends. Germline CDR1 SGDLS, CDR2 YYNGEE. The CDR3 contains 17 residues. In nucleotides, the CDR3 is TGTGCCAGCAGCCGGACCGACGGGACCGCCTTGCGGGAGACCCAGTACTTC. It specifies CASSRTDGTALRETQYF.

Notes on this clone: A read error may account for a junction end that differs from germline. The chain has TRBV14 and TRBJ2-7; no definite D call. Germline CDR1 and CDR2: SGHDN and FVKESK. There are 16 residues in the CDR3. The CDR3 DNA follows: TGTGCCAACAGCCGAGAGACGTTTAGGGATACCTACGAGCAGTACTTC. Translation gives CANSRETFRDTYEQYF.

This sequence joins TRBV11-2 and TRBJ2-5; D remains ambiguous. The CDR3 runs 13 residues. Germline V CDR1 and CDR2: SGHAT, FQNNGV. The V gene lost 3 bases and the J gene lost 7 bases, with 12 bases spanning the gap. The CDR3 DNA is TGTGCCAGCAGCTTGGGTAAAACGGGGACCCAGTACTTC. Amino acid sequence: CASSLGKTGTQYF.

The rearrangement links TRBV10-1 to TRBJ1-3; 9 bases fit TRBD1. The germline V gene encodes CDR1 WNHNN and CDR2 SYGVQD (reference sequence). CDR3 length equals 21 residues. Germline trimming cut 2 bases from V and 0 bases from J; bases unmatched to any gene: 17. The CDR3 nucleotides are TGCGCCAGCAGTGAGATCGTAATGGTTGGGACAGGGATCTGCTCTGGAAACACCATATATTTT. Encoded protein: CASSEIVMVGTGICSGNTIYF.

The CDR3 loop is CASSPETSGTQYF. As DNA, the CDR3 is TGTGCCAGCAGCCCTGAGACTAGCGGTACGCAGTATTTT. This chain links TRBV5-7 with TRBJ2-3; 9 positions agree with TRBD2. TRBV5-7 is placed among ORFs of uncertain function. This CDR3 spans 13 amino acids. Trimming cost V 4 bases and J 8 bases; bases outside gene matches: 5.